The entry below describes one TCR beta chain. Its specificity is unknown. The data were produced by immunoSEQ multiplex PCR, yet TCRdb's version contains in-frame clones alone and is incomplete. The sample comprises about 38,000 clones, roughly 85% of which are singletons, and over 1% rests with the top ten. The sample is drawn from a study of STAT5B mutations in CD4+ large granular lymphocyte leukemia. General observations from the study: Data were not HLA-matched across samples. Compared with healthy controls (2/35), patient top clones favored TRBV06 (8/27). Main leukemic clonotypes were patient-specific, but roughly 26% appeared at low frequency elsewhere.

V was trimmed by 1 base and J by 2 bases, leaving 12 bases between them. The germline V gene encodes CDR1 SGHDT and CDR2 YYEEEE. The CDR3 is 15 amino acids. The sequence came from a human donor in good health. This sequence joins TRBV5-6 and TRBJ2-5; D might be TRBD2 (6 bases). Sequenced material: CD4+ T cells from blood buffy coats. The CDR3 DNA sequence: TGTGCCAGCAGCTTGTATTTAGGAGGGCAAGAGACCCAGTACTTC. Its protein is CASSLYLGGQETQYF.